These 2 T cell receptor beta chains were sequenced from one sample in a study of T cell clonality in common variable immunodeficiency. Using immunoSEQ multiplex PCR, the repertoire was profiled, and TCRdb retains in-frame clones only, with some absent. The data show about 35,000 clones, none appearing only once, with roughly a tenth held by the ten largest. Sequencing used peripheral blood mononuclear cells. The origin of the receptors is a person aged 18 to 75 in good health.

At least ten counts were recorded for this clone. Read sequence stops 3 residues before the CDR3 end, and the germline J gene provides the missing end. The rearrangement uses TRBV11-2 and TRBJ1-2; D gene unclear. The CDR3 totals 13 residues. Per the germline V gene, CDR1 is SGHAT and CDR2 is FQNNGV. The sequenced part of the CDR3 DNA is TGTGCCAGCAGCTTAGAGGCAGGCGGGGGC. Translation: CASSLEAGGG. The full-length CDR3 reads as CASSLEAGGGYTF.

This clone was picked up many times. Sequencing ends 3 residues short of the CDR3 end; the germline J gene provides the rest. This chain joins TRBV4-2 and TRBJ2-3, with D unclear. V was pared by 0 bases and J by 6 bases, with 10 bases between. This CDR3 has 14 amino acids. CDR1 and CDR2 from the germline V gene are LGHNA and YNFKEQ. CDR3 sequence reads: CASSQDEGLDTQYF. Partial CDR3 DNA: TGTGCCAGCAGCCAAGACGAAGGTTTGGATACG.